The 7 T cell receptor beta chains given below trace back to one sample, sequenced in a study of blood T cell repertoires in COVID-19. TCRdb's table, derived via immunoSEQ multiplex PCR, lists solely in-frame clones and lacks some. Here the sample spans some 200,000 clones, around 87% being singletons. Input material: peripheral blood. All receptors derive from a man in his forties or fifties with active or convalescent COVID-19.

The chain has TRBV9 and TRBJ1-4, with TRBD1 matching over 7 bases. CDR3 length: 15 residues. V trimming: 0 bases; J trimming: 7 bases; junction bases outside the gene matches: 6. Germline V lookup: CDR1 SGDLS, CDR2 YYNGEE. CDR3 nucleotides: TGTGCCAGCAGCGTAGATGGAGGGGGCGGTGAAAAACTGTTTTTT. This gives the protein CASSVDGGGGEKLFF.

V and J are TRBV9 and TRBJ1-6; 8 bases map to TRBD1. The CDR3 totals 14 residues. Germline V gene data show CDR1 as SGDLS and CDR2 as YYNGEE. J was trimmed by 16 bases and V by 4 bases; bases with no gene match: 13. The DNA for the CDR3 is TGTGCCAGCAGCCCAGGACAGGGACAGGTCACTCTCCACTTT. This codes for CASSPGQGQVTLHF.

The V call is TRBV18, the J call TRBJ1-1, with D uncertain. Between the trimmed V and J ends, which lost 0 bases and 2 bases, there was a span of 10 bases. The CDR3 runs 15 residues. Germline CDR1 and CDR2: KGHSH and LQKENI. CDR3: CASSPPNQANTEAFF. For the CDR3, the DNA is TGTGCCAGCTCACCACCAAATCAAGCAAACACTGAAGCTTTCTTT.

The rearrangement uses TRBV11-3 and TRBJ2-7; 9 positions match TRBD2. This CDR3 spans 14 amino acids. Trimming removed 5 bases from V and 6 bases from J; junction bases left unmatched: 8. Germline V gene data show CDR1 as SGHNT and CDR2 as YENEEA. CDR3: CASSHGGGAGEQYF. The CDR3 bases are TGTGCCAGCAGCCACGGCGGGGGGGCCGGCGAGCAGTACTTC.

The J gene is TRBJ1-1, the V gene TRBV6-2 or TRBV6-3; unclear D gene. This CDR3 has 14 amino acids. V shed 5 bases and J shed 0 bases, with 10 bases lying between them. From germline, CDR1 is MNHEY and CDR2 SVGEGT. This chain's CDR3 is CASSLQPMNTEAFF. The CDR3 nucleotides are TGTGCCAGCAGTCTACAGCCCATGAACACTGAAGCTTTCTTT.

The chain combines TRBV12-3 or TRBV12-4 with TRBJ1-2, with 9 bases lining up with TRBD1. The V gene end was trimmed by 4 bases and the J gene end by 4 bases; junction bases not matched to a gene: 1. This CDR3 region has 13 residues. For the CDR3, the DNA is TGTGCCAGCAGTTCGACAGGGGGCTATGGCTACACCTTC. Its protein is CASSSTGGYGYTF.

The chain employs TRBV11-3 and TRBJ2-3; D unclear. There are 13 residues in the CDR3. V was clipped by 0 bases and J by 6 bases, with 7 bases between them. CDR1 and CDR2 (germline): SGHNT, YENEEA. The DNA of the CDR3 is TGTGCCAGCAGCTTAGACCCGAGGGATACGCAGTATTTT. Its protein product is CASSLDPRDTQYF.